A selection of T cell receptor beta chains follows, all from one sample in a study of T cell changes during pregnancy in multiple sclerosis. Clones were read by immunoSEQ multiplex PCR, and TCRdb kept only the in-frame ones, dropping some. The sample holds 30,000 to 35,000 clones, more than 90% seen once. This specimen was CD4+ T cells from peripheral blood mononuclear cells, taken in the second trimester of pregnancy. These receptors all come from a female donor in good health, enrolled as a control in a pregnancy study. Both conserved end residues are part of each CDR3. The D gene is left open where the match is weak. Size tells how often a clone was seen (once, few, many) or the class of an expanded clone, and some rows leave it out.

TRBD2,TRBJ2-5,TRBV9,.,CASTLSSGGVQETQYF,TGTGCCAGCACCTTGTCTAGCGGGGGGGTCCAAGAGACCCAGTACTTC
TRBD1,TRBJ2-7,TRBV30,medium-sized,CAWKQDRDSSYEQYF,TGTGCCTGGAAACAGGACAGGGACAGCTCCTACGAGCAGTACTTC
.,TRBJ2-1,TRBV5-1,.,CASSQERGGNNEQFF,TGCGCCAGCAGCCAGGAGAGGGGGGGGAACAATGAGCAGTTCTTC
TRBD1,TRBJ1-6,TRBV28,.,CASSLRGQGYNSPLHF,TGTGCCAGCAGTTTAAGAGGACAGGGGTATAATTCACCCCTCCACTTT
.,TRBJ1-1,TRBV7-9,.,CASSPRPTEAFF,TGTGCCAGCAGTCCGCGCCCCACTGAAGCTTTCTTT
TRBD1,TRBJ1-2,TRBV30,.,CAWSTPRTGRHGYTF,TGTGCCTGGAGTACCCCCCGGACAGGCCGTCATGGCTACACCTTC
TRBD2,TRBJ2-7,TRBV4-2,.,CASSQASGPYEQYF,TGTGCCAGCAGCCAAGCTAGCGGCCCCTACGAGCAGTACTTC
.,TRBJ1-2,TRBV11-2,.,CASSPEGFGYTF,TGTGCCAGCAGCCCGGAGGGATTTGGCTACACCTTC
.,TRBJ2-7,TRBV29-1,.,CSGGGNYEQYF,TGCAGCGGTGGGGGGAACTACGAGCAGTACTTC
TRBD1,TRBJ1-1,TRBV5-1,.,CASSFLGQGAGGEAFF,TGCGCCAGCAGCTTCCTAGGACAGGGGGCTGGGGGTGAAGCTTTCTTT
.,TRBJ1-4,TRBV6-5,.,CASSYGQSEKLFF,TGTGCCAGCAGTTACGGGCAGTCTGAAAAACTGTTTTTT
TRBD1,TRBJ2-4,TRBV9,.,CASSRLDRGGQNSKNIQYF,TGTGCCAGCAGCCGCTTGGACAGGGGAGGGCAGAATAGCAAAAACATTCAGTACTTC
TRBD1,TRBJ1-1,TRBV29-1,medium-sized,CSGGTGLEDSEAFF,TGCAGCGGGGGGACAGGGTTGGAGGACTCTGAAGCTTTCTTT
.,TRBJ1-5,TRBV18,.,CASSPSSISSNQPQHF,TGTGCCAGCTCCCCATCCTCTATTTCTAGCAATCAGCCCCAGCATTTT
TRBD2,TRBJ2-5,TRBV5-1,.,CASTRTSGGLGQETQYF,TGCGCCAGCACCAGGACTAGCGGGGGGCTAGGGCAAGAGACCCAGTACTTC
.,TRBJ2-1,TRBV15,once,CATSRDRGLENEQFF,TGTGCCACCAGCAGAGACAGGGGCCTCGAAAATGAGCAGTTCTTC
TRBD1,TRBJ1-2,TRBV2,.,CASRQGYGYTF,TGTGCCAGCAGACAGGGGTATGGCTACACCTTC
TRBD2,TRBJ2-7,TRBV5-1,.,CASSLGAGSSGRRGYEQYF,TGCGCCAGCAGCTTGGGAGCGGGGTCGTCCGGACGTCGGGGGTACGAGCAGTACTTC
.,TRBJ2-3,TRBV19,.,CASSIGPGGSTDTQYF,TGTGCCAGTAGTATAGGTCCCGGGGGAAGCACAGATACGCAGTATTTT
TRBD1,TRBJ2-2,TRBV5-4,.,CASVSGQGGTTGELFF,TGTGCCAGCGTTTCAGGACAGGGCGGCACCACCGGGGAGCTGTTTTTT
TRBD1,TRBJ2-7,TRBV30,.,CAWGSGGYEQYF,TGTGCCTGGGGGTCAGGGGGCTACGAGCAGTACTTC
TRBD2,TRBJ2-5,TRBV18,.,CASSPGGTQETQYF,TGTGCCAGCTCCCCCGGGGGGACGCAAGAGACCCAGTACTTC
TRBD1,TRBJ1-5,TRBV30,.,CAWSVGQGIRSYQPQHF,TGTGCCTGGAGTGTGGGACAGGGAATCCGGAGTTATCAGCCCCAGCATTTT
TRBD2,TRBJ2-2,TRBV5-1,.,CASSSGLAGGGTGELFF,TGCGCCAGCAGCTCAGGACTAGCGGGAGGTGGTACCGGGGAGCTGTTTTTT
TRBD2,TRBJ2-5,TRBV5-6,once,CASSLLAGGPSAQYF,TGTGCCAGCAGCTTGCTAGCGGGAGGGCCGTCGGCCCAGTACTTC
TRBD1,TRBJ1-5,TRBV10-3,.,CAISGDRGSAQHF,TGTGCCATCAGTGGGGACAGAGGCTCGGCCCAGCATTTT
TRBD1,TRBJ2-5,TRBV2,.,CASSAGGQGVWETQYF,TGTGCCAGCAGTGCGGGGGGACAGGGGGTGTGGGAGACCCAGTACTTC
.,TRBJ2-7,TRBV6-4,once,CASSDGPSGEQYF,TGTGCCAGCAGTGACGGGCCCTCGGGGGAGCAGTACTTC
.,TRBJ1-1,TRBV5-1,once,CASSLTGWGTEAFF,TGCGCCAGCAGCTTGACAGGGTGGGGAACTGAAGCTTTCTTT
TRBD2,TRBJ2-2,TRBV29-1,.,CSVLVSGTSFAGELFF,TGCAGCGTCCTCGTCTCCGGGACTAGTTTCGCCGGGGAGCTGTTTTTT
.,TRBJ1-3,TRBV18,.,CASSPPTNSGNTIYF,TGTGCCAGCTCACCACCGACTAACTCTGGAAACACCATATATTTT
.,TRBJ1-1,TRBV6-5,few,CASSKQGDTEAFF,TGTGCCAGCAGTAAACAGGGTGACACTGAAGCTTTCTTT
.,TRBJ1-2,TRBV5-6,.,CASSLAGQIYGYTF,TGTGCCAGCAGCTTGGCCGGACAGATTTATGGCTACACCTTC
TRBD2,TRBJ2-7,TRBV5-6,.,CASSYPNPGLRSEQYF,TGTGCCAGCAGCTATCCTAATCCGGGACTAAGAAGCGAGCAGTACTTC
TRBD1,TRBJ2-5,TRBV5-1,.,CASSNTRGPQETQYF,TGCGCCAGCAGCAACACCAGGGGGCCACAAGAGACCCAGTACTTC
.,TRBJ1-3,TRBV6-5,.,CASRDQGGNTIYF,TGTGCCAGCAGAGACCAGGGTGGAAACACCATATATTTT
.,TRBJ2-1,TRBV7-9,.,CASSLTGHPSSYNEQFF,TGTGCCAGCAGCTTAACAGGGCATCCCAGCTCCTACAATGAGCAGTTCTTC
.,TRBJ2-1,TRBV9,.,CASSVDMRKGGLGEQFF,TGTGCCAGCAGCGTAGACATGAGAAAGGGGGGGTTGGGTGAGCAGTTCTTC
TRBD2,TRBJ2-7,TRBV9,.,CASSPWGGYEQYF,TGTGCCAGCAGCCCGTGGGGGGGCTACGAGCAGTACTTC
TRBD1,TRBJ2-2,TRBV9,.,CASSATGGSGELFF,TGTGCCAGCAGCGCGACAGGGGGCTCCGGGGAGCTGTTTTTT
.,TRBJ1-6,TRBV25-1,.,CASSEFRDSPLHF,TGTGCCAGCAGTGAATTTCGGGATTCACCCCTCCACTTT
.,TRBJ1-1,TRBV4-3,.,CASSHDRGNTEAFF,TGCGCCAGCAGCCACGATCGAGGGAACACTGAAGCTTTCTTT
TRBD1,TRBJ2-7,TRBV30,.,CACRQGQGSEQYF,TGTGCCTGTCGACAGGGACAGGGCTCCGAGCAGTACTTC
TRBD1,TRBJ1-1,TRBV10-3,.,CAISTGGNTEAFF,TGTGCCATCAGTACAGGGGGGAACACTGAAGCTTTCTTT
.,TRBJ2-3,TRBV9,.,CASSVSGSTQYF,TGTGCCAGCAGCGTGAGCGGATCTACGCAGTATTTT
.,TRBJ1-1,TRBV11-2,.,CASSLGLRPGGEAFF,TGTGCCAGCAGCTTAGGGTTGAGGCCCGGGGGGGAAGCTTTCTTT
.,TRBJ1-4,TRBV2,.,CASLNSGKTNEKLFF,TGTGCCAGCTTAAACTCAGGGAAAACTAATGAAAAACTGTTTTTT
TRBD1,TRBJ1-1,TRBV6-5,.,CASTVRTGSAEAFF,TGTGCCAGCACCGTCCGGACAGGGAGCGCTGAAGCTTTCTTT
.,TRBJ1-2,TRBV29-1,.,CSVEPGQGGHGYTF,TGCAGCGTTGAACCTGGTCAGGGAGGGCATGGCTACACCTTC
.,TRBJ2-2,TRBV19,.,CASAGTINTGELFF,TGTGCCAGTGCCGGGACAATCAACACCGGGGAGCTGTTTTTT
TRBD1,TRBJ1-5,TRBV4-3,few,CASSQENQGGNQPQHF,TGCGCCAGCAGCCAAGAGAACCAGGGGGGCAATCAGCCCCAGCATTTT
.,TRBJ2-2,TRBV7-2,.,CASSPWNTGELFF,TGTGCCAGCAGCCCCTGGAACACCGGGGAGCTGTTTTTT
TRBD2,TRBJ2-1,TRBV7-2,.,CASSTRGDYNEQFF,TGTGCCAGCAGCACCCGGGGGGATTACAATGAGCAGTTCTTC